The sequence of this T cell receptor beta chain was determined in a study of CD8 T cells in Susac syndrome. RNA, at about 0.5 to 1 ug, was reverse transcribed with random hexamers. Each CDR3 protein is one row after TCRdb ran MiXCR on the immunoSEQ multiplex PCR reads. The data contain about 130,000 distinct CDR3 sequences, 90% to 95% of them singletons. The germline gives CDR1 MGHRA, CDR2 YSYEKL. The CDR3 length is 16 residues. V was clipped by 1 base and J by 4 bases; unmatched bases: 9. Sequenced material: CD4+ T cells from PBMCs. This TCR derives from a human donor in good health. The V and J genes are TRBV4-1 and TRBJ2-7; 8 bases align to TRBD1. The CDR3 region has the DNA TGCGCCAGCAGCCAAGGGACAGGGTCGGAGGTTTACGAGCAGTACTTC. It yields the protein CASSQGTGSEVYEQYF.